This T cell receptor beta chain was identified during a study of cytomegalovirus exposure and HLA in healthy donors. The PCR used 60 Vbeta and 13 Jbeta primers. The data were produced by immunoSEQ multiplex PCR, yet TCRdb's version contains in-frame clones alone and is incomplete. This sample's table has under 60,000 clones. Study findings and constraints: It was reported that TCR beta sequences correctly inferred the HLA-A and HLA-B alleles for most subjects.

Trimming pared 5 bases from V and 1 base from J, leaving 10 bases between. This CDR3 has 14 amino acids. Per the germline V gene, CDR1 is LNHDA and CDR2 is SQIVND (reference sequence). About this clone: Its antigen remains unidentified.

This receptor was identified in a woman between 25 and 40 years old in good health and CMV-seropositive. Sequenced: PBMCs. The chain links TRBV19 to TRBJ2-3; possibly TRBD2 for D (6 bases). The CDR3 DNA sequence: TGTGCCAGTAGTTTCGGGGGACGCACAGATACGCAGTATTTT. Residues: CASSFGGRTDTQYF.